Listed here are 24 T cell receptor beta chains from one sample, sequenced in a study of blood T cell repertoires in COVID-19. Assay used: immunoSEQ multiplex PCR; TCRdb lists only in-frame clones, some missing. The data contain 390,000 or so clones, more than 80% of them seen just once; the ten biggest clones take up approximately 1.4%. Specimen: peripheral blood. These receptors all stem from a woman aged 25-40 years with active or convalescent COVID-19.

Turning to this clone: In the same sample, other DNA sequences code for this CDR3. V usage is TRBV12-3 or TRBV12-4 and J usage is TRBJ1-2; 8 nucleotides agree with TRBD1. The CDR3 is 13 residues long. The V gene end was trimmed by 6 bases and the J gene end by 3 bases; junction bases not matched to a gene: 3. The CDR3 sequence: CASSPDRDYGYTF. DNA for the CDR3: TGTGCCAGCAGCCCGGACAGGGACTATGGCTACACCTTC.

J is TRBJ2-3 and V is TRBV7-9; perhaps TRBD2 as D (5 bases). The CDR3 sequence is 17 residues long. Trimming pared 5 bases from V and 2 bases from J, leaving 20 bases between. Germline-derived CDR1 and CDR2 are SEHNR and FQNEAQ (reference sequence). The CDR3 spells CASSLTLAPDLTDTQYF. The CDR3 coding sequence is TGTGCCAGCAGCCTAACTTTAGCGCCAGACCTCACAGATACGCAGTATTTT.

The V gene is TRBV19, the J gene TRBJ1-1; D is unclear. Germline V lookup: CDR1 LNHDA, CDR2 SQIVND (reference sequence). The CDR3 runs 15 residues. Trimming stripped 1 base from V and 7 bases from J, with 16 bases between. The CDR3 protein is CASSIARGLEGEAFF. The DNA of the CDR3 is TGTGCCAGTAGTATAGCTCGGGGTTTGGAGGGTGAAGCTTTCTTT.

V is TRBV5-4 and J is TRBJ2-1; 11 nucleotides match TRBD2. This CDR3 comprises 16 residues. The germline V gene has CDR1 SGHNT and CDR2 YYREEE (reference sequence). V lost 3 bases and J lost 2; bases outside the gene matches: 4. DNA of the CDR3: TGTGCCAGCAGCTGGGGACTAGCGGCCGCCTACAATGAGCAGTTCTTC. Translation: CASSWGLAAAYNEQFF.

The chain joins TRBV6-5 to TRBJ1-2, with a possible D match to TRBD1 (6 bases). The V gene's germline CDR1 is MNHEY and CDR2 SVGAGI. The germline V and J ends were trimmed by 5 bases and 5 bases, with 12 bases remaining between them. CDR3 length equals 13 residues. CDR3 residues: CASSIQGYYGYTF. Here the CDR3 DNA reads TGTGCCAGCAGTATACAGGGATATTATGGCTACACCTTC.

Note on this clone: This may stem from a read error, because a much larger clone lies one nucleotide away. In DNA, the CDR3 is TGTGCCAGCAGTCGACAGGGGGCTGGGGCCAACGTCCTGACTTTC. This sequence encodes CASSRQGAGANVLTF. V is TRBV6-5 and J is TRBJ2-6, with 9 bases fitting TRBD1. Trimming took 5 bases from V and 2 from J; bases not matched to a gene: 1. Germline CDR1 and CDR2: MNHEY and SVGAGI. This CDR3 has 15 amino acids.

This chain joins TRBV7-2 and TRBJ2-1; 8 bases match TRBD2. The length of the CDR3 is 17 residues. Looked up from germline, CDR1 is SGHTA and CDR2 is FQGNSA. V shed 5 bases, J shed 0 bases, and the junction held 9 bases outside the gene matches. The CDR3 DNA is TGTGCCAGCAGCCCCCGTCCGGGACTAGGCTCCTACAATGAGCAGTTCTTC. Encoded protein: CASSPRPGLGSYNEQFF.

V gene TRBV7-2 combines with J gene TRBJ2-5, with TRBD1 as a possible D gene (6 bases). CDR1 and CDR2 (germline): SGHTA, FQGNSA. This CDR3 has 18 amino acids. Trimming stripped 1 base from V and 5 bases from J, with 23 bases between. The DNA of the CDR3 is TGTGCCAGCAGCTTAGATCGCTACGGGTTGACAGGAGTGGAGACCCAGTACTTC. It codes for CASSLDRYGLTGVETQYF.

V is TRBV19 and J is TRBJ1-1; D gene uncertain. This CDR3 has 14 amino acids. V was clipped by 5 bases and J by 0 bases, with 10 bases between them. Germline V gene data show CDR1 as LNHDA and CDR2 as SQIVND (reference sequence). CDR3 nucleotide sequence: TGTGCCAGTAGTCCGACATCCTTGAACACTGAAGCTTTCTTT. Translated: CASSPTSLNTEAFF.

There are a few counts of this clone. The CDR3 is CASSLSGETEAFF. The CDR3 region has the DNA TGCGCCAGCAGCTTGAGTGGGGAGACTGAAGCTTTCTTT. This rearrangement joins TRBV5-1 to TRBJ1-1; no reliable D call. The CDR3 has 13 amino acids. V lost 1 base to trimming and J lost 5 bases, with 9 bases between them. The germline gives CDR1 SGHRS, CDR2 YFSETQ.

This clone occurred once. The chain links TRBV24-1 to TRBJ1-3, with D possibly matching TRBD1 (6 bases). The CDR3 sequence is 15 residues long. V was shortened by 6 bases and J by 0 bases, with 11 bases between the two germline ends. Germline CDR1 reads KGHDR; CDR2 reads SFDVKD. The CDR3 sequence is CATSSSGDSGNTIYF. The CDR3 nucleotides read TGTGCCACCAGTTCGTCAGGGGACTCTGGAAACACCATATATTTT.

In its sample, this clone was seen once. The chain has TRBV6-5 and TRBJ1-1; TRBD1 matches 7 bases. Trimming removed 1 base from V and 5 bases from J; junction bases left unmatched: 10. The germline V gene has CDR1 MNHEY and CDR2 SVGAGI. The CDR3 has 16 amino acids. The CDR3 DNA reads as TGTGCCAGCAGTTACTATCCCGGGACAGCACAGACTGAAGCTTTCTTT. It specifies CASSYYPGTAQTEAFF.

CDR3 nucleotide sequence: TGTGCCAGCTCACCTCTCCCCGGCGGTTATAACTATGGCTACACCTTC. As protein: CASSPLPGGYNYGYTF. The V and J genes are TRBV18 and TRBJ1-2, with D unclear. The germline V gene encodes CDR1 KGHSH and CDR2 LQKENI. With 3 bases removed from V and 1 base from J, the gap between germline ends came to 15 bases. The CDR3 is 16 amino acids.

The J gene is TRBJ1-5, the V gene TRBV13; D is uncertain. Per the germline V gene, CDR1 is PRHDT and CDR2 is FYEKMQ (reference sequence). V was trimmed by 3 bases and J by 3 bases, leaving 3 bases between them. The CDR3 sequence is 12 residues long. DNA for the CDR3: TGTGCCAGCAGCTTCTACAATCAGCCCCAGCATTTT. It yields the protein CASSFYNQPQHF.

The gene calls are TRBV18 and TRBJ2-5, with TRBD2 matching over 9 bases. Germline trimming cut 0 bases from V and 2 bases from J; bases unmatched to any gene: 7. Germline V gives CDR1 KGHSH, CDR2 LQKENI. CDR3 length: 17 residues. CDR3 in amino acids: CASSPPVSGSRQETQYF. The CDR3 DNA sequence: TGTGCCAGCTCACCACCGGTTAGCGGGAGTCGGCAAGAGACCCAGTACTTC.

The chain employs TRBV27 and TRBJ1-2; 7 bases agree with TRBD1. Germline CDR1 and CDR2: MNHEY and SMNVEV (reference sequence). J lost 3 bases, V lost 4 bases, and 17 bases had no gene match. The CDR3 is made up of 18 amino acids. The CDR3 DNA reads TGTGCCAGCAGTTCCACCCCCGTCCGCGGGACAGCTTACTATGGCTACACCTTC. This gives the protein CASSSTPVRGTAYYGYTF.

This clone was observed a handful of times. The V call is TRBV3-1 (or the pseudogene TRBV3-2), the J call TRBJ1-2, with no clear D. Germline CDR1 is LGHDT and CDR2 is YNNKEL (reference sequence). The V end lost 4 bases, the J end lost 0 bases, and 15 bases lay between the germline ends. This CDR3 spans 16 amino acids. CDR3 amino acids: CASSPEWSTSNYGYTF. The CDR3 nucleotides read TGTGCCAGCAGCCCCGAGTGGAGTACTTCTAACTATGGCTACACCTTC.

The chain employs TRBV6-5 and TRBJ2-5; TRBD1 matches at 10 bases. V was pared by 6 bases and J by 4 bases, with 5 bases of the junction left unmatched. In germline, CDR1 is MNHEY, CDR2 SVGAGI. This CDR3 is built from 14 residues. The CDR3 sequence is CASRTDRGRETQYF. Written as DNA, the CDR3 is TGTGCCAGCAGGACCGACAGGGGGCGAGAGACCCAGTACTTC.

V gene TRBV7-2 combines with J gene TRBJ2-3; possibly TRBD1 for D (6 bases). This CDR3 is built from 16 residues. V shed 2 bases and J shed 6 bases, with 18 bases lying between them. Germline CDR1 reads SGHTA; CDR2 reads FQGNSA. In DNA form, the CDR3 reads TGTGCCAGCAGCTTATCACTACAGGGCGGTAGGGATACGCAGTATTTT. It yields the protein CASSLSLQGGRDTQYF.

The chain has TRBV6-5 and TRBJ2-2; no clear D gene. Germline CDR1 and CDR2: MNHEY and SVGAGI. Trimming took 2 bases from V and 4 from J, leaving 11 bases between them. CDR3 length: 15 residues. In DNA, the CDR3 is TGTGCCAGCAGTTACGATGGCATATCCACCGGGGAGCTGTTTTTT. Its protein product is CASSYDGISTGELFF.

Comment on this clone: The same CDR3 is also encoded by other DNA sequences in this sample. The CDR3 is CASSSGLAGEDTQYF. CDR3 nucleotides: TGCGCCAGCAGCTCGGGACTAGCGGGAGAAGATACGCAGTATTTT. The chain links TRBV5-1 to TRBJ2-3; 14 bases line up with TRBD2. Germline-derived CDR1 and CDR2 are SGHRS and YFSETQ. The CDR3 is 15 amino acids. With 3 bases clipped from V and 5 bases from J, the junction kept 2 bases outside the gene matches. Supplemented by reference TRBV5-1 and TRBJ2-3, the full variable domain reads KAGVTQTPRYLIKTRGQQVTLSCSPISGHRSVSWYQQTPGQGLQFLFEYFSETQRNKGNFPGRFSGRQFSNSRSEMNVSTLELGDSALYLCASSSGLAGEDTQYFGPGTRLTVL.

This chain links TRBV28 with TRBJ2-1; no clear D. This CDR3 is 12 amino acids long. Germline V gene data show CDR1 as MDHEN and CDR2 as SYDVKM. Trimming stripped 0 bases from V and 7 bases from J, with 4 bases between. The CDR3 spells CASSLWRNEQFF. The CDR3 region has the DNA TGTGCCAGCAGTTTATGGCGGAATGAGCAGTTCTTC.

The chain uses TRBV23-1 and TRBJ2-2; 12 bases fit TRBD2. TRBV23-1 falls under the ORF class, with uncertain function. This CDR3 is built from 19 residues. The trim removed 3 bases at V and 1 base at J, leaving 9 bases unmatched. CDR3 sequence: CASSHGLAGTNKNTGELFF. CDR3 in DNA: TGCGCCAGCAGTCACGGACTAGCGGGGACAAACAAGAACACCGGGGAGCTGTTTTTT.

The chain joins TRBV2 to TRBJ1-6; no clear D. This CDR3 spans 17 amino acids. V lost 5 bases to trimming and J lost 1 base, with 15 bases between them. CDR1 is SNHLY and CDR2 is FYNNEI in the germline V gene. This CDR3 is CASSQDRPESYNSPLHF. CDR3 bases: TGTGCCAGCAGTCAAGACCGACCGGAGTCCTATAATTCACCCCTCCACTTT.